Shown below are 15 T cell receptor beta chains from a single sample sequenced in a study of cytomegalovirus exposure and HLA in healthy donors. It was with 60 Vbeta and 13 Jbeta primers that the PCR ran. Sequencing used immunoSEQ multiplex PCR; TCRdb keeps in-frame clones, though not all of them. This table has tens of thousands of clones, around 78% appearing once. Sequenced input: PBMCs. The receptor source for this set is a man aged 35 to 55 in good health and CMV-seronegative.

This clone was counted a few times. The chain uses TRBV4-2 and TRBJ2-7; 9 bases align to TRBD2. CDR1 and CDR2 from the germline V gene are LGHNA and YNFKEQ. V lost 4 bases to trimming and J lost 0 bases; unmatched junction nucleotides: 7. The CDR3 runs 16 residues. The CDR3 spells CASSPTGTSYSYEQYF. The CDR3 nucleotides are TGTGCCAGCAGCCCCACCGGGACTAGCTACTCCTACGAGCAGTACTTC.

The V and J genes are TRBV7-3 and TRBJ2-3, with 8 bases that match TRBD2. CDR3 length equals 15 residues. Trimming cost V 2 bases and J 6 bases; bases outside gene matches: 7. Germline CDR1 reads SGHTA; CDR2 reads FQGTGA. CDR3: CASSLVGGAPDTQYF. CDR3 DNA sequence: TGTGCCAGCAGCTTAGTCGGGGGGGCCCCGGATACGCAGTATTTT. The full variable domain, its missing parts supplied by reference TRBV7-3 and TRBJ2-3, is GAGVSQTPSNKVTEKGKYVELRCDPISGHTALYWYRQSLGQGPEFLIYFQGTGAADDSGLPNDRFFAVRPEGSVSTLKIQRTERGDSAVYLCASSLVGGAPDTQYFGPGTRLTVL.

This clone has a single count. The rearrangement links TRBV7-9 to TRBJ2-7, with 8 bases matching TRBD1. The V gene's germline CDR1 is SEHNR and CDR2 FQNEAQ (reference sequence). Trimming at V came to 0 bases and at J to 7 bases, leaving 8 bases not matched to a gene. The CDR3 sequence is 15 residues long. CDR3 amino acids: CASSLAGQGAGEQYF. The CDR3 region has the DNA TGTGCCAGCAGCTTAGCGGGTCAGGGGGCTGGGGAGCAGTACTTC.

This rearrangement joins TRBV2 to TRBJ2-3; TRBD2 might be the D (6 bases). Germline V gives CDR1 SNHLY, CDR2 FYNNEI. V was trimmed by 3 bases and J by 0 bases, leaving 13 bases between them. The CDR3 runs 16 residues. CDR3 in amino acids: CASSEGGDRSTDTQYF. CDR3 DNA: TGTGCCAGCAGTGAGGGGGGAGATAGAAGCACAGATACGCAGTATTTT. Drawing the rest from reference TRBV2 and TRBJ2-3, the complete variable domain is EPEVTQTPSHQVTQMGQEVILRCVPISNHLYFYWYRQILGQKVEFLVSFYNNEISEKSEIFDDQFSVERPDGSNFTLKIRSTKLEDSAMYFCASSEGGDRSTDTQYFGPGTRLTVL.

The V gene is TRBV4-1, the J gene TRBJ2-7, with 10 positions matching TRBD2. V dropped 4 bases and J dropped 5; count of bases not matched to a gene: 8. The CDR3 runs to 15 residues. Germline V gives CDR1 MGHRA, CDR2 YSYEKL. The CDR3 region has the DNA TGCGCCAGCAGCCGCGGCCTAGCGGGAGAACACGAGCAGTACTTC. Amino acid sequence: CASSRGLAGEHEQYF.

V is TRBV6-5 and J is TRBJ2-2, with unresolved D. The CDR3 extends over 12 amino acids. V was cut by 7 bases and J by 7 bases, with 10 bases left in between. The germline gives CDR1 MNHEY, CDR2 SVGAGI. CDR3 amino acids: CASTQEVGELFF. CDR3 sequence (DNA): TGTGCCAGCACCCAAGAGGTCGGGGAGCTGTTTTTT.

This clone was counted between two and nine times. The chain has TRBV4-1 and TRBJ1-5; 12 bases are a match to TRBD1. CDR3 length: 20 amino acids. J gave up 1 base and V 0 bases, and 10 bases lay outside the gene matches. Germline CDR1 and CDR2: MGHRA and YSYEKL. The CDR3, as DNA: TGCGCCAGCAGCCAAGAGGCCGGGACAGGGGGCCCTCGGAGCAATCAGCCCCAGCATTTT. It specifies CASSQEAGTGGPRSNQPQHF.

This chain links TRBV5-1 with TRBJ2-7, with a possible D match to TRBD2 (7 bases). The CDR3 loop spans 16 amino acids. V was shortened by 7 bases and J by 1 base, with 21 bases between the two germline ends. CDR1 is SGHRS and CDR2 is YFSETQ in the germline V gene. CDR3 DNA sequence: TGCGCCAGCGGAGAGGGGCCTGGGGGGGCTTCCTACGAGCAGTACTTC. This translates into CASGEGPGGASYEQYF. Together with reference TRBV5-1 and TRBJ2-7, the CDR3 gives the full variable domain: KAGVTQTPRYLIKTRGQQVTLSCSPISGHRSVSWYQQTPGQGLQFLFEYFSETQRNKGNFPGRFSGRQFSNSRSEMNVSTLELGDSALYLCASGEGPGGASYEQYFGPGTRLTVT.

The rearrangement links TRBV28 to TRBJ1-2; TRBD1 agrees at 9 bases. V shed 6 bases and J 3 bases; nucleotides not matched to a gene: 11. The CDR3 is 16 amino acids. Looked up from germline, CDR1 is MDHEN and CDR2 is SYDVKM. CDR3 in DNA: TGTGCCAGCAGCCCAGACAGGGGGTGGCCCGACTATGGCTACACCTTC. This sequence encodes CASSPDRGWPDYGYTF.

The J gene is TRBJ2-5, the V gene TRBV7-2; 8 positions agree with TRBD2. CDR1 and CDR2 from the germline V gene are SGHTA and FQGNSA. The length of the CDR3 is 13 residues. The trim removed 5 bases at V and 4 bases at J, leaving 3 bases unmatched. The CDR3 protein is CASSRGLAETQYF. CDR3 nucleotide sequence: TGTGCCAGCAGCCGCGGACTAGCAGAGACCCAGTACTTC.

The J gene is TRBJ2-3, the V gene TRBV11-3; 7 bases are a match to TRBD2. Germline trimming cut 3 bases from V and 1 base from J; bases unmatched to any gene: 1. The CDR3 covers 14 residues. Germline values: CDR1 SGHNT, CDR2 YENEEA. CDR3 nucleotides: TGTGCCAGCAGCTTTGGGGGGGGCACAGATACGCAGTATTTT. This translates into CASSFGGGTDTQYF.

The chain employs TRBV10-3 and TRBJ2-5; 7 bases line up with TRBD2. The CDR3 spans 16 residues. Germline V gives CDR1 ENHRY, CDR2 SYGVKD. V dropped 0 bases and J dropped 3; count of bases not matched to a gene: 7. The CDR3 nucleotides read TGTGCCATCAGTGAGTCGGCTGGGACTACCAAAGAGACCCAGTACTTC. Amino acid sequence: CAISESAGTTKETQYF.

This clone was observed a few times. V is TRBV7-8 and J is TRBJ1-1; D may be TRBD1 (5 bases). This CDR3 is 14 amino acids long. V dropped 7 bases and J dropped 2 bases, with 14 bases sitting between them. CDR1 SGHVS and CDR2 FQNEAQ come from the germline V gene. CDR3 in DNA: TGTGCCAGCACTTTAGTCGGGGGAAACACTGAAGCTTTCTTT. Encoded protein: CASTLVGGNTEAFF.

The chain links TRBV5-4 to TRBJ1-1, with a tentative D call TRBD1 (6 bases). Germline-derived CDR1 and CDR2 are SGHNT and YYREEE (reference sequence). The CDR3 totals 15 residues. The germline V and J ends were trimmed by 5 bases and 5 bases, with 19 bases remaining between them. The CDR3 protein is CASSPPGGLGTEAFF. CDR3 sequence (DNA): TGTGCCAGCAGTCCCCCCGGGGGGCTCGGGACTGAAGCTTTCTTT.

The rearrangement joins TRBV6-6 to TRBJ1-4; no firm D call. Germline assignment: CDR1 MNHNY and CDR2 SVGAGI (reference sequence). V was cut by 6 bases and J by 8 bases, with 16 bases left in between. CDR3 length: 14 residues. The CDR3 here is CASSRGSLEEKLFF. CDR3 DNA sequence: TGTGCCAGCAGCCGCGGGAGTCTCGAGGAAAAACTGTTTTTT.